This T cell receptor beta chain is drawn from a study of shared T cell receptors in the human thymus (dated by TCRdb to 2020 to 2022). Notes on the research overall: The study examined how the human thymus generates shared, self-reactive T-cell receptor alpha chains.

Concerning this clone itself: There is no known antigen for this receptor. Base qualities were left out, and no much larger clone turns up one base away.

The library was made by the immunoSEQ multiplex PCR assay. What TCRdb holds here is the immuneACCESS table cut down to in-frame rearrangements. Part of the clones is not present; checked against another copy, under half of the missing clones reflect an unresolved V gene, and the others are unexplained. The sample yields about 730,000 clones; around 85% were counted once. The ten largest clones take up approximately 0.01% of the sample. From a lookup of the germline V gene, CDR1 and CDR2 are SGHRS and YFSETQ. The trim is 6 bases for V and 4 bases for J, with a gap of 28 bases between the germline ends. Taken from cysteine to phenylalanine, the CDR3 has 18 residues. Kept here is only the CDR3 DNA, which spans 54 bases and is read in frame from base 1. This sample was shared with a second study, whose subject was human thymus T cells. As described in the second report: In Finland, the donors were immunologically healthy infants who were having open corrective cardiac surgery for congenital heart defects. Thymus tissue was obtained as surgical resects removed during corrective cardiac surgery. Biased V and J gene segment usage appeared to be present in both thymic and peripheral blood repertoires. The related research found that thymic TCR repertoires overlapped highly between unrelated individuals. TCR alpha and beta repertoires from fewer than ten infant thymus samples and four related peripheral blood samples were characterized in the study. Donor ages ranged from about 7 to 244 days, and the cohort comprised over five male and two female infants. Thymocytes were freed from the tissue by mechanical means and kept at -70 degrees C as pellets of 10-30 million cells. Genomic DNA was extracted from frozen cell pellets with a QIAsymphony instrument. The immunoSEQ multiplex PCR assay was used to amplify the TCRB and TCRAD loci from a standardized quantity of quality-controlled genomic DNA. The amplicons spanned the V(D)J region and were long enough to cover the CDR3 and allow V and J genes to be identified. Amplicon sequencing was performed on an Illumina platform through the commercial immunoSEQ service. Primer bias and sequencing errors were corrected as previously described, and TCRAD and TCRB definitions were based on the IMGT database. The repertoires were analysed using immunoSEQ Analyzer 3.0 and VDJTools for basic statistics, V/J segment usage, diversity estimates, rarefaction and pairwise overlap. Chao1, ChaoE, Efron-Thisted, Shannon and inverse Simpson indices were used to estimate diversity, which was also estimated on datasets down-sampled to the smallest sample. Repertoire overlap was assessed by strict matching of CDR3 nucleotide sequence, V gene and J gene, and clustering was done by Jaccard-based multidimensional scaling. Thymus samples yielded on average around 810,000 unique TCRB clonotypes, compared with 80,000 to 85,000 from blood samples.

This receptor chain uses TRBV5-1 and TRBJ1-1; TRBD1 is a possible D gene, resting on 5 matching bases. Sequences were obtained from thymocytes. This sequence was found in a girl under three years old with a congenital heart defect. Donor details come from another sample of the same person, matched by shared clones. The nucleotide sequence reads TGCGCCAGCACCCGGGGGAGGGCCGGAGGTCCGAGGTTCACTGAAGCTTTCTTT. This is translated as CASTRGRAGGPRFTEAFF.